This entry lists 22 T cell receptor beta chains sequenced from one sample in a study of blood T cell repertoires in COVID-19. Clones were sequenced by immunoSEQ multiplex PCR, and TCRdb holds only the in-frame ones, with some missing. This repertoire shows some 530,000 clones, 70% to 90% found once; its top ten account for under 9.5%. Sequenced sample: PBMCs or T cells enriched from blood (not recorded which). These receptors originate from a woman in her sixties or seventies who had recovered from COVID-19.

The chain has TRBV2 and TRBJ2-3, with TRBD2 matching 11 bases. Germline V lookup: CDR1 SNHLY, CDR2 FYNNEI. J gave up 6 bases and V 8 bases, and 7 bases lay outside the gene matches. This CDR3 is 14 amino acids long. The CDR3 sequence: CASCSGGAWDTQYF. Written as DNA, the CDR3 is TGTGCCAGCTGTAGCGGGGGGGCATGGGATACGCAGTATTTT.

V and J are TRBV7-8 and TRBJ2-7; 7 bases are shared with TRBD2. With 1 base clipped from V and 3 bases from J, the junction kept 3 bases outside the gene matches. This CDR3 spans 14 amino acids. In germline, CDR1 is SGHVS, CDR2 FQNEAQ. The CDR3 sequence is CASSLGLADYEQYF. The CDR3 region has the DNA TGTGCCAGCAGCTTAGGGCTAGCGGACTACGAGCAGTACTTC.

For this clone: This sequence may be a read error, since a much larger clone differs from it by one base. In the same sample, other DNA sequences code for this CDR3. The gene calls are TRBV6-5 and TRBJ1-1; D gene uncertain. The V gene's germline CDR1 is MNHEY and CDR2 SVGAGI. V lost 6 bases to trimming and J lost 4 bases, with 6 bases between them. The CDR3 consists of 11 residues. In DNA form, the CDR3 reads TGTGCCAGCAGCCGAGGCACTGAAGCTTTCTTT. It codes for CASSRGTEAFF.

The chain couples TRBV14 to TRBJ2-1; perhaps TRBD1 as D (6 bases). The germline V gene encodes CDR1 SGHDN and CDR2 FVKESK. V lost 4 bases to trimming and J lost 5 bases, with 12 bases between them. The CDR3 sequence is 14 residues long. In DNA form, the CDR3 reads TGTGCCAGCAGCCCGGACAGACTAAACAATGAGCAGTTCTTC. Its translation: CASSPDRLNNEQFF.

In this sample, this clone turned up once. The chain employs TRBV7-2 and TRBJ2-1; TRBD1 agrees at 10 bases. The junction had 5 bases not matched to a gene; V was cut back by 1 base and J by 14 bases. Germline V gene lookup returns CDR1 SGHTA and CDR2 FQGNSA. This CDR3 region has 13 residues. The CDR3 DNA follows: TGTGCCAGCAGCTTAGAGGGACAGGGGCAAAAGTTCTTC. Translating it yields CASSLEGQGQKFF. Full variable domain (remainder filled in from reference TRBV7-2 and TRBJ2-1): GAGVSQSPSNKVTEKGKDVELRCDPISGHTALYWYRQSLGQGLEFLIYFQGNSAPDKSGLPSDRFSAERTGGSVSTLTIQRTQQEDSAVYLCASSLEGQGQKFFGPGTRLTVL.

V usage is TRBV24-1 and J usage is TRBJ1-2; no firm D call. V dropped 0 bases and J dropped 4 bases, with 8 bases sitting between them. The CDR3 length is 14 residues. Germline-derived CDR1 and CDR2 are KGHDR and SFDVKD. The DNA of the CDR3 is TGTGCCACCAGTGATTTGAAGCCGCCCTATGGCTACACCTTC. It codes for CATSDLKPPYGYTF.

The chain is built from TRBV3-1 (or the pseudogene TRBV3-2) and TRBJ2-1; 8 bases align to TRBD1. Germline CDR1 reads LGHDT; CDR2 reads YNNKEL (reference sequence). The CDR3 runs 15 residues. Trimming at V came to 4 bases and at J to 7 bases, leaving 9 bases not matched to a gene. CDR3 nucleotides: TGTGCCAGCAGCCCAAGGTGGACAGGGCAAAATGAGCAGTTCTTC. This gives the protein CASSPRWTGQNEQFF.

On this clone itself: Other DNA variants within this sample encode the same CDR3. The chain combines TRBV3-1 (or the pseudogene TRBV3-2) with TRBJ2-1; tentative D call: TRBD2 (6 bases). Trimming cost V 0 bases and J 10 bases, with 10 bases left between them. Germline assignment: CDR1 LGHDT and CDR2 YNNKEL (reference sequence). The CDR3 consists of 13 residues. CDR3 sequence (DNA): TGTGCCAGCAGCCAAGATCGGGGGAGGGAGCAGTTCTTC. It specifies CASSQDRGREQFF.

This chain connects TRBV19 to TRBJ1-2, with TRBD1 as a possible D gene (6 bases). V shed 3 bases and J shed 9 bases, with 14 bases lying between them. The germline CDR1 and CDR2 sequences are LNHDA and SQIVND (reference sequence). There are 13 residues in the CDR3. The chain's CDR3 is CASSIQQGDSYTF. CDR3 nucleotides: TGTGCCAGTAGTATCCAACAGGGAGATAGCTACACCTTC.

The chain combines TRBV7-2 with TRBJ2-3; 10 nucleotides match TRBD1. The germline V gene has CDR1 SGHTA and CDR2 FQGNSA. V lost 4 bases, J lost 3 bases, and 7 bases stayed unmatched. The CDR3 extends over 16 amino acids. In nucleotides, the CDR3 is TGTGCCAGCAGCTGGATCCCGGGACAGGGGACAGATACGCAGTATTTT. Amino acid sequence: CASSWIPGQGTDTQYF.

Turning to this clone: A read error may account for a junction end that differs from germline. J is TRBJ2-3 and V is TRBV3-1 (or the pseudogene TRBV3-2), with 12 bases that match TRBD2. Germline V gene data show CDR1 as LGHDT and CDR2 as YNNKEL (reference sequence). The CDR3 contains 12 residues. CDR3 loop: CASSQRLAGAIF. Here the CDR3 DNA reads TGTGCCAGCAGCCAACGACTAGCGGGGGCCATTTTT.

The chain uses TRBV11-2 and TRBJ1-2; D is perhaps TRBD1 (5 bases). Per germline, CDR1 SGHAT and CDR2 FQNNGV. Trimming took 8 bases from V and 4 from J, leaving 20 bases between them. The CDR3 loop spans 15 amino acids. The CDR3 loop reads CASRFTGVDGYGYTF. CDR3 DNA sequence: TGTGCCAGCCGGTTCACGGGGGTGGATGGCTATGGCTACACCTTC.

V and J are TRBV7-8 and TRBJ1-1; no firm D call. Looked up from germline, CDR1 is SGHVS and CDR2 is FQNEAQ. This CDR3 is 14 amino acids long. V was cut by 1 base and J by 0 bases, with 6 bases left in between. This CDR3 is CASSLVTVNTEAFF. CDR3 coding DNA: TGTGCCAGCAGCTTAGTTACGGTGAACACTGAAGCTTTCTTT.

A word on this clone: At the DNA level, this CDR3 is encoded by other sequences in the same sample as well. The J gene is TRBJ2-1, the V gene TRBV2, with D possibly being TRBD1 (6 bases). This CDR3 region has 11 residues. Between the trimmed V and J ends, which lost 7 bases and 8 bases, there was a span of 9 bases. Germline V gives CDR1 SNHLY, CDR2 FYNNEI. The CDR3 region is CASKGGHEQFF. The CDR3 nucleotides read TGTGCCAGCAAAGGGGGTCATGAGCAGTTCTTC.

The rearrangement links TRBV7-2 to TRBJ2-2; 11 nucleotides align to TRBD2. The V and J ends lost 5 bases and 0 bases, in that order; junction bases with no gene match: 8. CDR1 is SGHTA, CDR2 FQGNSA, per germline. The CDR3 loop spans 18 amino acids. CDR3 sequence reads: CASSRRLAGGTNTGELFF. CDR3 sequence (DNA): TGTGCCAGCAGCAGAAGGCTAGCGGGGGGCACGAACACCGGGGAGCTGTTTTTT.

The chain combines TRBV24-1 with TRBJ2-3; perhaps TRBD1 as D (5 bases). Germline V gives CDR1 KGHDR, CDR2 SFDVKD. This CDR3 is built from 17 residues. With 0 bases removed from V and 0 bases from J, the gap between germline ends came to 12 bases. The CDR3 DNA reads TGTGCCACCAGTGATTTGCTGCAGGGTGGGAGCACAGATACGCAGTATTTT. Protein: CATSDLLQGGSTDTQYF.

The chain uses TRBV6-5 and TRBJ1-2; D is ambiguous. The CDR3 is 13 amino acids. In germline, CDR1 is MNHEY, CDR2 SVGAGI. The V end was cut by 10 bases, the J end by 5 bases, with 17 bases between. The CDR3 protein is CANSASGFYGYTF. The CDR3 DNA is TGTGCCAACAGCGCCTCGGGATTTTATGGCTACACCTTC.

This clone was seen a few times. In DNA, the CDR3 is TGTGCCAGCAGTTTCATCCAGGGCCTTGGATCACCCCTCCACTTT. It yields the protein CASSFIQGLGSPLHF. This chain links TRBV27 with TRBJ1-6; D is possibly TRBD1 (5 bases). The CDR3 consists of 15 residues. Trimming took off 3 bases at V and 10 bases at J, with 16 bases between the two ends. Per the germline V gene, CDR1 is MNHEY and CDR2 is SMNVEV (reference sequence).

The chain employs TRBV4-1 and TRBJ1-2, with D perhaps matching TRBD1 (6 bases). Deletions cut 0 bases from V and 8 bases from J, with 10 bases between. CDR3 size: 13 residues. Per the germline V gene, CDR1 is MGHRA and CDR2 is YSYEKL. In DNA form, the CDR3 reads TGCGCCAGCAGCCAAGAAGGGGGGGGAGGCTACACCTTC. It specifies CASSQEGGGGYTF.

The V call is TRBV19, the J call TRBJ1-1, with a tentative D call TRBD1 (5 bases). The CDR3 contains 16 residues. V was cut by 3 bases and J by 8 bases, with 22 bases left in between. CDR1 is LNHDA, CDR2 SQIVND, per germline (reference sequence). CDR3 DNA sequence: TGTGCCAGTAGTATTGACAGAAGAGTCGGGACTGGGGAAGCTTTCTTT. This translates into CASSIDRRVGTGEAFF.

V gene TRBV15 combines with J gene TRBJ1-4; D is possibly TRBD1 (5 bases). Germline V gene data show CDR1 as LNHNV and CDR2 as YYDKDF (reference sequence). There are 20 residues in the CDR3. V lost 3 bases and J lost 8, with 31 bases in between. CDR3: CATSRRRDRAGGREEEKLFF. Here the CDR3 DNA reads TGTGCCACCAGCAGGAGAAGGGACCGCGCGGGGGGTAGGGAAGAGGAAAAACTGTTTTTT. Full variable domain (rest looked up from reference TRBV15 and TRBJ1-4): DAMVIQNPRYQVTQFGKPVTLSCSQTLNHNVMYWYQQKSSQAPKLLFHYYDKDFNNEADTPDNFQSRRPNTSFCFLDIRSPGLGDTAMYLCATSRRRDRAGGREEEKLFFGSGTQLSVL.

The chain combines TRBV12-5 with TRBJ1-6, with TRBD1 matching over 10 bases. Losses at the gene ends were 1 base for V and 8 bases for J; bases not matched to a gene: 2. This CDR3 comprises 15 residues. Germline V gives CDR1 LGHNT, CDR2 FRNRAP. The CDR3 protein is CASGLGQGAYSPLHF. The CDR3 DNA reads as TGTGCTAGTGGTTTGGGACAGGGGGCATATTCACCCCTCCACTTT.